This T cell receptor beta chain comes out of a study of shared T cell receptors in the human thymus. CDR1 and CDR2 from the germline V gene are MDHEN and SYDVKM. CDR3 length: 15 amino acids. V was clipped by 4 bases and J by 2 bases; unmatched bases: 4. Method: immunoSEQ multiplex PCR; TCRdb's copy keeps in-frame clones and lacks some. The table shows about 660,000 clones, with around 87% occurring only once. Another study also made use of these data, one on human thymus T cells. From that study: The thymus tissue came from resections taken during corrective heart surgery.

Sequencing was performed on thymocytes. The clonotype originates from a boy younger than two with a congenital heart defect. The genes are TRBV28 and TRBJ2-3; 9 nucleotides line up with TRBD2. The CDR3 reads CASSWVAGATDTQYF. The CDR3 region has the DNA TGTGCCAGCAGTTGGGTAGCGGGGGCCACAGATACGCAGTATTTT.